The 5 T cell receptor beta chains below come from one sample, sequenced in a study of CD8 T cells in ankylosing spondylitis (TCRdb year 2017). Library preparation employed 5' RACE. TCRdb shows the sequencer as Illumina HiSeq 2500. TCRdb itself trimmed the public reads at Q25 with fastp, ran MiXCR and retained productive beta chains. All rows with the same CDR3 protein become a single entry with the most common DNA and genes. The sample includes 150,000 to 200,000 distinct CDR3 sequences, with 11% observed a single time. The leading ten clones occupy about 28% of the sample. Sequenced material: blood, either unsorted or a sorted T cell fraction (not recorded which). These receptors came from a male donor with ankylosing spondylitis or in good health (not recorded which).

This clonotype was counted a few times. V and J are TRBV19 and TRBJ2-5, with 8 bases aligning to TRBD1. V lost 6 bases and J lost 3; bases outside the gene matches: 3. Per the germline V gene, CDR1 is LNHDA and CDR2 is SQIVND (reference sequence). There are 13 residues in the CDR3. The DNA for the CDR3 is TGTGCCAGTAGGGGGACAGGTGAAGAGACCCAGTACTTC. Translated, it gives CASRGTGEETQYF.

At least ten counts were recorded for this clonotype. The chain has TRBV3-1 and TRBJ1-3; D is uncertain. CDR3 length: 13 amino acids. V was shortened by 4 bases and J by 8 bases, with 12 bases between the two germline ends. CDR1 LGHDT and CDR2 YNNKEL come from the germline V gene (reference sequence). In DNA, the CDR3 is TGTGCCAGCAGCCTCGAGTACGGTGACACCATATATTTT. This sequence encodes CASSLEYGDTIYF.

This clonotype has a count of ten or more. The chain recombines TRBV5-1 with TRBJ2-5; TRBD1 agrees at 8 bases. Germline CDR1 reads SGHRS; CDR2 reads YFSETQ. This CDR3 is 15 amino acids long. The J segment lost 2 bases and the V segment lost 0 bases, leaving 3 bases of the junction unmatched. The CDR3: CASSLADRVQETQYF. In DNA form, the CDR3 reads TGCGCCAGCAGCTTGGCGGACAGGGTGCAAGAGACCCAGTACTTC.

The rearrangement links TRBV24-1 to TRBJ2-5, with D unclear. This CDR3 is 14 amino acids long. The V and J ends lost 3 bases and 5 bases respectively, with 12 bases between them. Germline V gene sequence: CDR1 KGHDR, CDR2 SFDVKD. The CDR3 bases are TGTGCCACCAGTGATCGGGTCCTCGGGGAGACCCAGTACTTC. This sequence encodes CATSDRVLGETQYF.

This clonotype was observed many times. This sequence joins TRBV5-1 and TRBJ2-2, with 9 bases identical to TRBD2. V gave up 2 bases and J gave up 5 bases; unmatched junction bases: 1. The CDR3 contains 14 residues. From germline, CDR1 is SGHRS and CDR2 YFSETQ. CDR3 sequence: CASSFTSGTGELFF. CDR3 coding DNA: TGCGCCAGCAGCTTCACTAGCGGGACCGGGGAGCTGTTTTTT.